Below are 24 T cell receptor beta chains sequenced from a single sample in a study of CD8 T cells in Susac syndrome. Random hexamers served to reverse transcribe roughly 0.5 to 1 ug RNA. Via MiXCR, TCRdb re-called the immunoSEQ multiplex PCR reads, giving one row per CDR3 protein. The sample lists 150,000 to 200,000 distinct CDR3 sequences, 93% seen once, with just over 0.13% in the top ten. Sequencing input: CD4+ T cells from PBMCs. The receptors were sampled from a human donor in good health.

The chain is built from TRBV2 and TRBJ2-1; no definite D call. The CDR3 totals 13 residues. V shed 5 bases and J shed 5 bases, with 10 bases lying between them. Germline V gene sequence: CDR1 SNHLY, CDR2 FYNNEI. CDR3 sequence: CASSINSDNEQFF. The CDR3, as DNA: TGTGCCAGCAGTATTAACTCTGACAATGAGCAGTTCTTC.

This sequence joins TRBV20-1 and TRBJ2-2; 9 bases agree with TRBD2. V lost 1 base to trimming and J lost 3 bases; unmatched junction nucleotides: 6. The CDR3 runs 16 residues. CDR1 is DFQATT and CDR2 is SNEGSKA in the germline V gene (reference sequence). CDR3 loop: CSARGVAGDYTGELFF. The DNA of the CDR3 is TGCAGTGCTAGAGGGGTAGCGGGGGATTACACCGGGGAGCTGTTTTTT.

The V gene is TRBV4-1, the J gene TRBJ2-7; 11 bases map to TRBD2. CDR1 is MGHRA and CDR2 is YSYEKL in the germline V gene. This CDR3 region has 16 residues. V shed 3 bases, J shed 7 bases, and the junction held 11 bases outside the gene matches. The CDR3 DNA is TGCGCCAGCAGCCACCCCGGGACTAGCGGTATGCGTGAGCAGTACTTC. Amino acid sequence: CASSHPGTSGMREQYF.

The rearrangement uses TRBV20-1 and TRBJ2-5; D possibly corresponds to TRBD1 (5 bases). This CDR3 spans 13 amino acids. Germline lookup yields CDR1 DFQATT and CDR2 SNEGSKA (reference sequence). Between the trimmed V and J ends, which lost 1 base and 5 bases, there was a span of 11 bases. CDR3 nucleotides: TGCAGTGCTAGAGTCTTAGGGGTCGAGACCCAGTACTTC. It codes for CSARVLGVETQYF.

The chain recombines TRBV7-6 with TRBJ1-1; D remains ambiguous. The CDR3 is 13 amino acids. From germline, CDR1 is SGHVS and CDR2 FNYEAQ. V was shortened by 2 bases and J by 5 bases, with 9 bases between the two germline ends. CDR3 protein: CASSLSTGTEAFF. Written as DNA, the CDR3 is TGTGCCAGCAGCTTATCGACGGGAACTGAAGCTTTCTTT.

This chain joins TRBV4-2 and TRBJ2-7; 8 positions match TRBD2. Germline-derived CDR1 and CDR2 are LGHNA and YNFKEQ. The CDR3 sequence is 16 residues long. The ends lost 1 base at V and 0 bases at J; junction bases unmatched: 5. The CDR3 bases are TGTGCCAGCAGCCAAGTAAGCGGGGGCGACTCCTACGAGCAGTACTTC. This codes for CASSQVSGGDSYEQYF.

The CDR3 sequence is CSARETRFVYGYTF. CDR3 nucleotides: TGCAGTGCTAGAGAAACGCGCTTTGTCTATGGCTACACCTTC. This sequence joins TRBV20-1 and TRBJ1-2; D remains ambiguous. Per germline, CDR1 DFQATT and CDR2 SNEGSKA (reference sequence). Trimming pared 0 bases from V and 4 bases from J, leaving 12 bases between. The CDR3 runs to 14 residues.

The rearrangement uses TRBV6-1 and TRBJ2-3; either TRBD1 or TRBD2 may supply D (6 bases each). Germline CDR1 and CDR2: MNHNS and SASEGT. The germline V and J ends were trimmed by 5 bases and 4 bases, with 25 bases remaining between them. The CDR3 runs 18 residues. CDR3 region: CASSKPRGLRGIPDTQYF. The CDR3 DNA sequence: TGTGCCAGCAGTAAACCCCGGGGGCTTCGGGGCATCCCAGATACGCAGTATTTT.

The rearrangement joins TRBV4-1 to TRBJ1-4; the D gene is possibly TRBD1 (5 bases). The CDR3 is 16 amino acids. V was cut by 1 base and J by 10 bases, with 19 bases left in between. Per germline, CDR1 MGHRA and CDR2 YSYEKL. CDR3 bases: TGCGCCAGCAGCCAAGGGGCGTCCCCTAACGGGGGAAAACTGTTTTTT. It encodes CASSQGASPNGGKLFF.

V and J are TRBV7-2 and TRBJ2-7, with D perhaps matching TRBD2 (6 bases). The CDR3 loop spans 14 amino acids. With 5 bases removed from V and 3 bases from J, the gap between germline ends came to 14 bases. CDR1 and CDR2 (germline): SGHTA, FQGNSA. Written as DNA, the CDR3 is TGTGCCAGCAGCACCGGGACTCAGTACTACGAGCAGTACTTC. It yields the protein CASSTGTQYYEQYF. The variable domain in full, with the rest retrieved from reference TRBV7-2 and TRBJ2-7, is GAGVSQSPSNKVTEKGKDVELRCDPISGHTALYWYRQSLGQGLEFLIYFQGNSAPDKSGLPSDRFSAERTGGSVSTLTIQRTQQEDSAVYLCASSTGTQYYEQYFGPGTRLTVT.

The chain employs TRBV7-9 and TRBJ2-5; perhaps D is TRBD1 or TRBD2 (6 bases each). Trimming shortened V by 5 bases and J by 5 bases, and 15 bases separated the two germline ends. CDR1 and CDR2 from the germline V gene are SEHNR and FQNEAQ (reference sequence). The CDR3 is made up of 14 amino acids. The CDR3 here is CASSPPGAYETQYF. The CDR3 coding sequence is TGTGCCAGCAGCCCCCCGGGGGCTTATGAGACCCAGTACTTC. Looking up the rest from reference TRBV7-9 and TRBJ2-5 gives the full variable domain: DTGVSQNPRHKITKRGQNVTFRCDPISEHNRLYWYRQTLGQGPEFLTYFQNEAQLEKSRLLSDRFSAERPKGSFSTLEIQRTEQGDSAMYLCASSPPGAYETQYFGPGTRLLVL.

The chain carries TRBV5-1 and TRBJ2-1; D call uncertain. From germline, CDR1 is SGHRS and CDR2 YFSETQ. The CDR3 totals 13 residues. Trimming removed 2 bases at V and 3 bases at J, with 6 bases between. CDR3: CASSFNSYNEQFF. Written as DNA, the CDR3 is TGCGCCAGCAGCTTTAACAGCTACAATGAGCAGTTCTTC.

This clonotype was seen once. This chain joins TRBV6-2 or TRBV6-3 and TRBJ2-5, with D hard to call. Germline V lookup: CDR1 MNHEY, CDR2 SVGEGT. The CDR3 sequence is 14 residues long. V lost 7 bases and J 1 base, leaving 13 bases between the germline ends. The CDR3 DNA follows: TGTGCCAGCAACAACAGACACCTCCAAGAGACCCAGTACTTC. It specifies CASNNRHLQETQYF.

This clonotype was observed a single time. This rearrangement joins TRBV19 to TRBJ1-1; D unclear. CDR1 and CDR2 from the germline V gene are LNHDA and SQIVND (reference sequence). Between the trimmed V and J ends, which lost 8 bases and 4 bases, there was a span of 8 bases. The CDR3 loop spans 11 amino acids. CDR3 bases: TGTGCCAGTCGGCGAGTCACTGAAGCTTTCTTT. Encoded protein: CASRRVTEAFF.

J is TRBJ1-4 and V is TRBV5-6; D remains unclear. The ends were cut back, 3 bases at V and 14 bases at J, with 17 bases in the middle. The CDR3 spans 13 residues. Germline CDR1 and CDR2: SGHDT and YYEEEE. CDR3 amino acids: CASSSAQAYKLFF. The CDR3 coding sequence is TGTGCCAGCAGCTCGGCCCAGGCATATAAGCTGTTTTTT.

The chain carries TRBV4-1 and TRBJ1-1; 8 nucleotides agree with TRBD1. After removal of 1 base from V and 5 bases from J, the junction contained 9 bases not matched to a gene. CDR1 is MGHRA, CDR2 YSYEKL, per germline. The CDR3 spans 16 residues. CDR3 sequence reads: CASSQGGWTGKTEAFF. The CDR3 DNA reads TGCGCCAGCAGCCAAGGCGGTTGGACAGGGAAGACTGAAGCTTTCTTT.

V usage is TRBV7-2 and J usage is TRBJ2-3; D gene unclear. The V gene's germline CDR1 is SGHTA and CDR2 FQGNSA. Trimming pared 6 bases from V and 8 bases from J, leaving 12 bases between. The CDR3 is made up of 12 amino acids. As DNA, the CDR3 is TGTGCCAGCAGTCCAGACTGGGGTACGCAGTATTTT. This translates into CASSPDWGTQYF.

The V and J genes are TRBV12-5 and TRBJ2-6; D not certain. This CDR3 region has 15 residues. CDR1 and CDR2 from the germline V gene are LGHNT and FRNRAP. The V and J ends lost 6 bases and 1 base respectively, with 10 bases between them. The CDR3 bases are TGTGCTAGTGGGTCTGGGATATCTGGGGCCAACGTCCTGACTTTC. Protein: CASGSGISGANVLTF. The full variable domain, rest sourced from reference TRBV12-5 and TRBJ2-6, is DARVTQTPRHKVTEMGQEVTMRCQPILGHNTVFWYRQTMMQGLELLAYFRNRAPLDDSGMPKDRFSAEMPDATLATLKIQPSEPRDSAVYFCASGSGISGANVLTFGAGSRLTVL.

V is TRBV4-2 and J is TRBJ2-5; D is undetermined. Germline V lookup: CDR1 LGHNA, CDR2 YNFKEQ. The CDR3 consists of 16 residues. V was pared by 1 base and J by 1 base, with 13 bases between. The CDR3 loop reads CASSQGSLASQETQYF. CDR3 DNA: TGTGCCAGCAGCCAAGGATCTTTGGCTAGCCAAGAGACCCAGTACTTC.

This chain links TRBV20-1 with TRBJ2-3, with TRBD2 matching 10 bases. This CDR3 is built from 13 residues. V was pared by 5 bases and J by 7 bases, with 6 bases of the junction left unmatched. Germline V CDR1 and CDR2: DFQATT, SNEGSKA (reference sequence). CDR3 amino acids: CSAGGLAVYTQYF. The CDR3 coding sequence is TGCAGTGCTGGAGGACTAGCGGTCTATACGCAGTATTTT.

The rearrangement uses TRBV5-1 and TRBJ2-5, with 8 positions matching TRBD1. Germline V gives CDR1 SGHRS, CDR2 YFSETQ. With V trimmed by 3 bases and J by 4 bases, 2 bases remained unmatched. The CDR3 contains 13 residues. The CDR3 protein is CASSSRGRETQYF. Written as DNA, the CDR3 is TGCGCCAGCAGCTCCAGGGGGCGAGAGACCCAGTACTTC.

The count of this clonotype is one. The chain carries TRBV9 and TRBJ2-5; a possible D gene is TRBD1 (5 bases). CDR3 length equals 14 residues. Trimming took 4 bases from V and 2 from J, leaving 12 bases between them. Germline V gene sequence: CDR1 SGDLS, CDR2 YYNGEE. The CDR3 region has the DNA TGTGCCAGCAGCCCCCGGACAAGTCAAGAGACCCAGTACTTC. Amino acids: CASSPRTSQETQYF.

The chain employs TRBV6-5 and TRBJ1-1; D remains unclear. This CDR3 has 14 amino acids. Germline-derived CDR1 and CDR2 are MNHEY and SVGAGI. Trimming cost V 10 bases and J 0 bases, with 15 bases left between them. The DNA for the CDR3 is TGTGCCACCAAAGCCCTCGAGATGAACACTGAAGCTTTCTTT. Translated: CATKALEMNTEAFF.

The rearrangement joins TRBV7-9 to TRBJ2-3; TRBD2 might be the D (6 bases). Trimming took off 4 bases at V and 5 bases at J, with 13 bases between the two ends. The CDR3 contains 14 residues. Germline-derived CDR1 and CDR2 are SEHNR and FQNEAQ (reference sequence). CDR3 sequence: CASSSQGGKDTQYF. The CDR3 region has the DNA TGTGCCAGCAGCTCCCAAGGAGGGAAAGATACGCAGTATTTT.